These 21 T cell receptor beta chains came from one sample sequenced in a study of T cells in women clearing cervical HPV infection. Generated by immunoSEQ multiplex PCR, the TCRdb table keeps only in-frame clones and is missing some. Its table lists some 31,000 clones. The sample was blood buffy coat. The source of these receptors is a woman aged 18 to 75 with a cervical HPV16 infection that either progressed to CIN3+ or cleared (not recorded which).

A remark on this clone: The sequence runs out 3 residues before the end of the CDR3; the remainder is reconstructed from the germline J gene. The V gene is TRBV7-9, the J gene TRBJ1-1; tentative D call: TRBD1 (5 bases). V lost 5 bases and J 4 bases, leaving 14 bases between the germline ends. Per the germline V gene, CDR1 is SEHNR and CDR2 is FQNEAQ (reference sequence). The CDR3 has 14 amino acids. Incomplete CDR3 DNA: TGTGCCAGCAGCCCCACGGGTAGGGGCACTGAA. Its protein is CASSPTGRGTE. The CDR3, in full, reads CASSPTGRGTEAFF.

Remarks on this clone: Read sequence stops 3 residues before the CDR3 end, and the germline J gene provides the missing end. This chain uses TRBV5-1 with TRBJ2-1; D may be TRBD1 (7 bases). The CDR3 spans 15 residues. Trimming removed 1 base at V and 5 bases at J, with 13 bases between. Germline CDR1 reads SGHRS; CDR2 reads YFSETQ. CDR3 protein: CASSLRAGGHNEQFF. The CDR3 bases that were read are TGCGCCAGCAGCTTGAGGGCAGGGGGGCACAATGAG.

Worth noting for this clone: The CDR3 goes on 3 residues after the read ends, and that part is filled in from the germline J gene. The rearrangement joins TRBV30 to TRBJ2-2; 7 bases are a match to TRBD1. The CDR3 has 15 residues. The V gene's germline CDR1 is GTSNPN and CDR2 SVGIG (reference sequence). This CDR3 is CAWTGGTGTNEKLFF. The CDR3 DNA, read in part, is TGTGCCTGGACAGGGGGAACAGGAACTAATGAAAAG. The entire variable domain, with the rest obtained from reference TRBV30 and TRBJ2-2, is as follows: SQTIHQWPATLVQPVGSPLSLECTVEGTSNPNLYWYRQAAGRGLQLLFYSVGIGQISSEVPQNLSASRPQDRQFILSSKKLLLSDSGFYLCAWTGGTGTNEKLFFGEGSRLTVL.

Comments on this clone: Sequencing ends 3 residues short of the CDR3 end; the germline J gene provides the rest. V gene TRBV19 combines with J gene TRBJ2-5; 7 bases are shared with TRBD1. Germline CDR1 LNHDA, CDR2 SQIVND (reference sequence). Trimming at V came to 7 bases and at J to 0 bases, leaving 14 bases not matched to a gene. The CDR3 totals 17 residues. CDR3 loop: CASTRRGDRPYQETQYF. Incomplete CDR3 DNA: TGTGCCAGTACCCGCCGAGGGGACAGACCGTACCAAGAGACC.

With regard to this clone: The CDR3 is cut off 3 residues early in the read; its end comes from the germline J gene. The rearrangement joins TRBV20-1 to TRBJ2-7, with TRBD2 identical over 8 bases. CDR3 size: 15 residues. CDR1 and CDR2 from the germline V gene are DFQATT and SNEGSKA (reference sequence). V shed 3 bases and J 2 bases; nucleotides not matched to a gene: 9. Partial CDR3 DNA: TGCAGTGCTAGGGGAGCGGGGGCGGTCACCTACGAG. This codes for CSARGAGAVTYE. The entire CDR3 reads CSARGAGAVTYEQYF.

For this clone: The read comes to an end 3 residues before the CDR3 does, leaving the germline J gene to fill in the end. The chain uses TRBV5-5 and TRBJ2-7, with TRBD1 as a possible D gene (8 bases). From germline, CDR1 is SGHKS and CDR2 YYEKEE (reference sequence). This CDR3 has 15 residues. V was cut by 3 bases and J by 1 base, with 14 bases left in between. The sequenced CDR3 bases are TGTGCCAGCAGCTATGACAGGGGAGGGTCCTACGAG. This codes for CASSYDRGGSYE. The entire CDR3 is CASSYDRGGSYEQYF. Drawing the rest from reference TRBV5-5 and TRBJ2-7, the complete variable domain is DAGVTQSPTHLIKTRGQQVTLRCSPISGHKSVSWYQQVLGQGPQFIFQYYEKEERGRGNFPDRFSARQFPNYSSELNVNALLLGDSALYLCASSYDRGGSYEQYFGPGTRLTVT.

The CDR3 loop reads CASSVIATSTSTDTQYF. The CDR3 DNA, read in part, is TGTGCCAGCAGCGTAATAGCAACTAGCACCAGCACAGATACG. V and J are TRBV9 and TRBJ2-3; D perhaps matches TRBD2 (6 bases). The read ends 3 residues shy of where the CDR3 ends; the end is completed using the germline J gene. The germline CDR1 and CDR2 sequences are SGDLS and YYNGEE. This CDR3 comprises 17 residues. Trimming left V 1 base short and J 0 bases short, with 15 bases between.

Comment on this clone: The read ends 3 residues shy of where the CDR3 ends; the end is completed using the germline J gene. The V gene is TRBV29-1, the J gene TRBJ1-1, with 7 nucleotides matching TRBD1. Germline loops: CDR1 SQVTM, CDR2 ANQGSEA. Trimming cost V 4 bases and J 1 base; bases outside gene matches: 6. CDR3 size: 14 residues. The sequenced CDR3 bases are TGCAGCGTTGTCTTGGGGACAGCGAACACTGAA. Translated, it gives CSVVLGTANTE. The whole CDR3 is CSVVLGTANTEAFF.

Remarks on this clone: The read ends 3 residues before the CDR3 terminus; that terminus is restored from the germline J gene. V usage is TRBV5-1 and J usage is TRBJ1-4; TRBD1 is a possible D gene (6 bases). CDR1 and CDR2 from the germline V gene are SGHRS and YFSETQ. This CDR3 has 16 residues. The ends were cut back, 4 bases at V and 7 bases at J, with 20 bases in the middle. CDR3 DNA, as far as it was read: TGCGCCAGCAGCCCGGAGGTACAGGGCCAGGGTGAAAAA. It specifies CASSPEVQGQGEK. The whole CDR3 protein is CASSPEVQGQGEKLFF.

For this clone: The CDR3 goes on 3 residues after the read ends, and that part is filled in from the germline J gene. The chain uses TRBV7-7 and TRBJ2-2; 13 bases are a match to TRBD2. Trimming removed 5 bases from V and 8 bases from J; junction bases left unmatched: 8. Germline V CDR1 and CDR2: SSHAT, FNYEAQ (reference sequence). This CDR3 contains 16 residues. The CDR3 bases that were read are TGTGCCAGCAGCACTACTAGCGGGGGGGCCAGAGGGGAG. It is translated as CASSTTSGGARGE. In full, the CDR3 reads CASSTTSGGARGELFF.

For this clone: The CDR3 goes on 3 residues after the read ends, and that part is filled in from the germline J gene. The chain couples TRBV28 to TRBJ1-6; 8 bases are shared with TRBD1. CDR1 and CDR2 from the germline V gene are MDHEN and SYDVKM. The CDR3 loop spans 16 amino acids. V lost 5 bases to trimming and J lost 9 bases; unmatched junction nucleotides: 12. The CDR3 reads CASSRAIGQGFSPLHF. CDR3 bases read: TGTGCCAGCAGTCGGGCTATCGGACAGGGCTTTTCACCC.

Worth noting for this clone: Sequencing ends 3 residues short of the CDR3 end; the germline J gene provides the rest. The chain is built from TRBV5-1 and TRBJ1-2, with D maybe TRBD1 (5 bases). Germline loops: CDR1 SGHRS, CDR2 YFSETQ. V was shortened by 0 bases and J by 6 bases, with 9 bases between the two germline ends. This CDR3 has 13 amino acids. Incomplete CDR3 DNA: TGCGCCAGCAGCTTGGAGGGGTACGATGGC. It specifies CASSLEGYDG. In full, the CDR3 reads CASSLEGYDGYTF.

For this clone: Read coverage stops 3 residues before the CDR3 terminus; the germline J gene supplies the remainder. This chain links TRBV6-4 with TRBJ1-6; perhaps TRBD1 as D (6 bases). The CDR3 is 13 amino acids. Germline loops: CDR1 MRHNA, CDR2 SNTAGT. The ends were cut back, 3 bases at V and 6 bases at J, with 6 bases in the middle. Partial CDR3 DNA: TGTGCCAGCAGTGAGGGGGCTAATTCACCC. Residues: CASSEGANSP. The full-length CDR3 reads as CASSEGANSPLHF.

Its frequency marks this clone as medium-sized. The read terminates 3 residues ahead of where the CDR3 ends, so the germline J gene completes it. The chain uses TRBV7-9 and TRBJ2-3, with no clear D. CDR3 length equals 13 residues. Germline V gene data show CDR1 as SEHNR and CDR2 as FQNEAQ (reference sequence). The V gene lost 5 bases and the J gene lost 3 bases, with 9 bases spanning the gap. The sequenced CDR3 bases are TGTGCCAGCAGCCTATCCGGGACAGATACG. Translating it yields CASSLSGTDT. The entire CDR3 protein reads CASSLSGTDTQYF.

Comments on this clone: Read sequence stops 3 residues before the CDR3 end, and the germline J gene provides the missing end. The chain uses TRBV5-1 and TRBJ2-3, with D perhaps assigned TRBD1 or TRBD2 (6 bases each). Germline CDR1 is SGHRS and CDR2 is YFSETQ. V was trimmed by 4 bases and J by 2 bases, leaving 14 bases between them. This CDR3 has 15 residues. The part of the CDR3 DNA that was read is TGCGCCAGCAGCGGCGGGACACCCGACACAGATACG. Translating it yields CASSGGTPDTDT. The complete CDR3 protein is CASSGGTPDTDTQYF.

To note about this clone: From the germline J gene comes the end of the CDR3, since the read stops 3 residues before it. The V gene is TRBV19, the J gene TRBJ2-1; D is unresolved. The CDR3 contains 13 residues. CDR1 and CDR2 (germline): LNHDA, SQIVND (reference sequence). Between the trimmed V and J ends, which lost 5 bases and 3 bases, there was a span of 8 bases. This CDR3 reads CASSRAGYNEQFF. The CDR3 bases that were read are TGTGCCAGTAGTCGAGCCGGCTACAATGAG.

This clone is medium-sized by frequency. The CDR3: CASSDVPGYEQYF. Incomplete CDR3 DNA: TGTGCCAGCTCAGACGTCCCAGGCTACGAG. The chain employs TRBV18 and TRBJ2-7; no clear D gene. The sequence runs out 3 residues before the end of the CDR3; the remainder is reconstructed from the germline J gene. This CDR3 is built from 13 residues. The V end was cut by 5 bases, the J end by 3 bases, with 11 bases between. Germline-derived CDR1 and CDR2 are KGHSH and LQKENI.

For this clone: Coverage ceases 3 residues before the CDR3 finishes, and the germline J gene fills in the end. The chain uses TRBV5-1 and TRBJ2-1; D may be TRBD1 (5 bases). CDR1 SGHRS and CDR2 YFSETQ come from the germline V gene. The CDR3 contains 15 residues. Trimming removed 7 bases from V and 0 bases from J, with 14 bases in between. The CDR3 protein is CASAQGDNSYNEQFF. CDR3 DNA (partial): TGCGCCAGCGCCCAGGGTGACAACTCCTACAATGAG.

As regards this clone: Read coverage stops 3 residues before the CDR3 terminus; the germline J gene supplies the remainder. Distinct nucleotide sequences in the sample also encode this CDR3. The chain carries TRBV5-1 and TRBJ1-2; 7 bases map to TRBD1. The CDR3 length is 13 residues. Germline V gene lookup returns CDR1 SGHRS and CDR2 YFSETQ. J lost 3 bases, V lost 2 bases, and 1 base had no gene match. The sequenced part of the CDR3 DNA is TGCGCCAGCAGCTTAGACAGGGACTATGGC. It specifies CASSLDRDYG. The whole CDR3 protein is CASSLDRDYGYTF.

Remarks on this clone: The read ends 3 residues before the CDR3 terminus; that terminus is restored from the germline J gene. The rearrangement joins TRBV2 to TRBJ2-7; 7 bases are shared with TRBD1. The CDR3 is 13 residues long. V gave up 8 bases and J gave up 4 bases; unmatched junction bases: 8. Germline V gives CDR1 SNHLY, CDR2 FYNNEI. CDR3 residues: CASSGQPSYEQYF. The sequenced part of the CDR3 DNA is TGTGCCAGCTCGGGACAGCCGAGTTACGAG.

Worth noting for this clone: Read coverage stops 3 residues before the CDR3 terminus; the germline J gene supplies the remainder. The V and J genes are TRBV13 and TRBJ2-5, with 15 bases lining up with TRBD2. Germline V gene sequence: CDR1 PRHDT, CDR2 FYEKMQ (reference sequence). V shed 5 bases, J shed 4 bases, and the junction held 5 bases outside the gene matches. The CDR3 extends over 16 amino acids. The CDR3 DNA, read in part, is TGTGCCAGCAGCGCGGGGACTAGCGGGGGGTTAGAGACC. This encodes CASSAGTSGGLET. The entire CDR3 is CASSAGTSGGLETQYF.